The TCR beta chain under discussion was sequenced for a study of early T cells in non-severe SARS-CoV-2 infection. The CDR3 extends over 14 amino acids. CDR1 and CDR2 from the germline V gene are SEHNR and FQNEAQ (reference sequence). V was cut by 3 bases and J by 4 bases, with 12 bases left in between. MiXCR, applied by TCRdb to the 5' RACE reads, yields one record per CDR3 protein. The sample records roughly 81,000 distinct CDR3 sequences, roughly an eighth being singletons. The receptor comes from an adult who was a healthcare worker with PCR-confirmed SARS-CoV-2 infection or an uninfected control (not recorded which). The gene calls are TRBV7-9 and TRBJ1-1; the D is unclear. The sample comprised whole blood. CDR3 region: CASSLVVKGTEAFF. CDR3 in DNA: TGTGCCAGCAGCTTGGTAGTCAAGGGCACTGAAGCTTTCTTT.